The clone carrying this T cell receptor (beta chain) was observed a few times. Antigen specificity is unknown. Germline V lookup: CDR1 SQVTM, CDR2 ANQGSEA. Trimming cost V 8 bases and J 5 bases, with 20 bases left between them. This CDR3 has 14 residues. All donors came from Russia, were Caucasian and healthy, and spanned ages about 6 to 100. Researchers collected about 9.1 milliliters of peripheral blood from every single donor. This entry comes from a study of blood T cells in healthy people across ages. Study-wide results and caveats: Unsorted PBMCs blocked a conclusive comparison of naive and antigen-experienced cells.

Primers used in a second PCR of about 6 to 11 cycles were a sample-barcoded 5' primer and a J-beta primer mix. TCRdb called the 5' RACE reads again in MiXCR, with one record for every CDR3 protein. The sample carries roughly 800,000 distinct CDR3 sequences, roughly 24% recorded once. These data also featured in a second study, about T cells of mothers and their children. Turning to that study: Samples were provided by three healthy Caucasian mothers and their six children.

The chain has TRBV29-1 and TRBJ2-3, with D maybe TRBD2 (5 bases). The TCR was taken from a boy aged 10-17 years in good health. The sample comprised blood. In DNA form, the CDR3 reads TGCAGCTCCGCGCAAGGGTCAGGAGGAGATACGCAGTATTTT. Translating gives CSSAQGSGGDTQYF.